The sequence of this T cell receptor beta chain was determined in a study of shared clonotypes between healthy human individuals. About the study: A donor's plate count was three for CD4 naive and three for CD4 memory; CD8 naive had two and CD8 memory one.

Some clones are missing from TCRdb's copy, which holds only in-frame ones; the method was immunoSEQ multiplex PCR. The sample lists under 1,100,000 clones, more than 65% occurring once. The CDR3 is 16 amino acids. Germline lookup yields CDR1 SGHAT and CDR2 FQNNGV. V was clipped by 3 bases and J by 5 bases; unmatched bases: 9. The rearrangement uses TRBV11-2 and TRBJ2-7; TRBD1 matches 11 bases. The source is a man in his late teens or twenties in good health. Sequencing was done on a sample of memory CD4+ T cells sorted from blood. The subset is: CD45RA-negative fraction. The CDR3 coding sequence is TGTGCCAGCAGCTTTCCCGGGACAGGGGGTCGCAACGAGCAGTACTTC. It specifies CASSFPGTGGRNEQYF.